This T cell receptor (beta chain) is drawn from a study of T cells after yellow fever vaccination. The V gene lost 1 base and the J gene lost 4 bases, with 10 bases spanning the gap. From germline, CDR1 is LGHDT and CDR2 YNNKEL (reference sequence). The CDR3 is 14 amino acids. Via MiXCR, TCRdb re-called the 5' RACE reads, giving one row per CDR3 protein. The sample records fewer than 450,000 distinct CDR3 sequences, 4% being singletons. This clonotype occurred a few times. The gene calls are TRBV3-1 and TRBJ1-1; the D gene is possibly TRBD1 (5 bases). This material consisted of PBMCs, taken 5 days after the yellow fever booster vaccination. The TCR sequence derives from a man younger than 30 who received the YFV17D yellow fever vaccine. In DNA form, the CDR3 reads TGTGCCAGCAGCCAAGTAGGGGATGGCACTGAAGCTTTCTTT. Residues: CASSQVGDGTEAFF.